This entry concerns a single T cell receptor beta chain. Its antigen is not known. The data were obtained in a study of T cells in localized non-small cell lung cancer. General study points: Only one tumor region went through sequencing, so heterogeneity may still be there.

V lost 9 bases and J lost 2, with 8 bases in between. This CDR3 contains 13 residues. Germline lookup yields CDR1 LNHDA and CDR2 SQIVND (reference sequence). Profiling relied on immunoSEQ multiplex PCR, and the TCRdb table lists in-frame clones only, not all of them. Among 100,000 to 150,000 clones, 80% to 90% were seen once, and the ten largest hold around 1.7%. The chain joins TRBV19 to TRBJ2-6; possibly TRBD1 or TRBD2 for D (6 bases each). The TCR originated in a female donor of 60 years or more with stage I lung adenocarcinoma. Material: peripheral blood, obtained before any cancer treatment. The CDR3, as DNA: TGTGCCAGCGGGGGCACTGGGGCCAACGTCCTGACTTTC. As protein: CASGGTGANVLTF.